This T cell receptor beta chain originates from a study of cytomegalovirus exposure and HLA in healthy donors. Study-level findings and limits: Earlier analysis found most TCR beta V segments productive about 90% or about 30% of the time. Overall, approximately 150 TCR beta chains were annotated as cytomegalovirus-associated.

Note on this clone: No antigen is known for it.

The PCR made use of 60 Vbeta and 13 Jbeta primers. Original analysis: Later analysis identified tens of millions of unique TCR beta chains, about 12 million shared. Using immunoSEQ multiplex PCR, the repertoire was profiled, and TCRdb retains in-frame clones only, with some absent. The V and J calls and clone size are taken from that table; D and trimming were inferred from the DNA. The data contain around 150,000 clones, approximately 82% of them seen just once; the ten biggest clones take up around 1.5%. The receptor comes from a man aged 30 to 39 in good health and CMV-seropositive. The material sequenced was PBMCs.

CDR3 residues: CVSPTGGFEPQHF. The CDR3 bases are TGTGTCTCCCCTACAGGGGGCTTCGAGCCCCAGCATTTT. This chain connects TRBV7-5 to TRBJ1-5; TRBD1, as called in the table, went unchecked against the DNA. TRBV7-5 is a recognized pseudogene. CDR3 length: 13 residues.